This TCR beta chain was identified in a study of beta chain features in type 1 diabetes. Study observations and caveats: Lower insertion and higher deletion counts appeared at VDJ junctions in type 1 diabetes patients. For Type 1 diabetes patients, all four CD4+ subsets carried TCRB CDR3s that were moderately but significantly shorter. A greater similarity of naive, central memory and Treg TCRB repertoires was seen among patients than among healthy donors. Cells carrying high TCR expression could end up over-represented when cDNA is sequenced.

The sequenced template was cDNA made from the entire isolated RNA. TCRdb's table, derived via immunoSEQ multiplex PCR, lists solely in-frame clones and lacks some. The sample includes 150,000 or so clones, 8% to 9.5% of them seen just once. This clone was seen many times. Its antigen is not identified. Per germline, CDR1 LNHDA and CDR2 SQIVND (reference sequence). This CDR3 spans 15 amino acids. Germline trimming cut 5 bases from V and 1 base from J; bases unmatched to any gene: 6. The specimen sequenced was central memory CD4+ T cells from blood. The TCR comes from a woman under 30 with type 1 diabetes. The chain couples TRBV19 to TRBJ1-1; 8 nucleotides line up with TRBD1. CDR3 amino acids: CASSSGQAPNTEAFF. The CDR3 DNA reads TGTGCCAGTAGTTCGGGACAGGCACCGAACACTGAAGCTTTCTTT.